This T cell receptor (beta chain) was captured by sequencing in a study of cytomegalovirus exposure and HLA in healthy donors. On this clone itself: The antigen is undetermined.

Study-wide results and caveats: A few CMV-associated chains were confirmed in vitro to be specific for CMV antigens. There were some V segments, including TRBV6-2 and TRBV6-3, excluded as indistinguishable.

The CDR3 is 14 amino acids. From germline, CDR1 is ENHRY and CDR2 SYGVKD. Trimming left V 8 bases short and J 5 bases short, with 18 bases between. The PCR ran on 60 Vbeta and 13 Jbeta primers. Sequencing used immunoSEQ multiplex PCR; TCRdb keeps in-frame clones, though not all of them. The sample includes some 90,000 clones, 81% seen only once; the top ten take under 5.5%. The receptor was isolated from an older woman in good health and CMV-seropositive. V usage is TRBV10-3 and J usage is TRBJ1-1; unclear D gene. Input material: PBMCs. The CDR3 sequence: CAIGKTGKGTEAFF. The DNA of the CDR3 is TGTGCCATCGGTAAGACGGGGAAAGGGACTGAAGCTTTCTTT.